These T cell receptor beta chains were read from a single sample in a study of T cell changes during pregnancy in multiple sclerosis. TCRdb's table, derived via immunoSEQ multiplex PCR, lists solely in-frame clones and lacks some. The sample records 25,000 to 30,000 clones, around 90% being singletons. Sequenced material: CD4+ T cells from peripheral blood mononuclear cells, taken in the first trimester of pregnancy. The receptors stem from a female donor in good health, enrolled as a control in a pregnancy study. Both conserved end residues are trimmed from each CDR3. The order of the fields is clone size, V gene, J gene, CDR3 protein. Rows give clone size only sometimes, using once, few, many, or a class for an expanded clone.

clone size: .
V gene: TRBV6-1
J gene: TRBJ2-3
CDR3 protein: ASSGAGGPDTQY

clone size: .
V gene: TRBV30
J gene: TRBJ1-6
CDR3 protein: AWSVRQGDSSPLH

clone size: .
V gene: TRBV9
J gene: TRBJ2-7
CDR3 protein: ASSVGGGISYEQY

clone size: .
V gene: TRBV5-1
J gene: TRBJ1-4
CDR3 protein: ASSFRTGGYEKLF

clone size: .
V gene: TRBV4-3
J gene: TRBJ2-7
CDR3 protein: ASSQDSLAGGLKY

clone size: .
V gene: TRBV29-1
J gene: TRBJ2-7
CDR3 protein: SVVHRDYPLYEQY

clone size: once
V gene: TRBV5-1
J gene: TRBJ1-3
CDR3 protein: ASSRAPGDTIY

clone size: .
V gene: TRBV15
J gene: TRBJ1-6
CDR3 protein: ATSARGNSYNSPLH

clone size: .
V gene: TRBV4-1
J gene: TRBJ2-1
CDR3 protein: ASSQTSAGGYNEQF